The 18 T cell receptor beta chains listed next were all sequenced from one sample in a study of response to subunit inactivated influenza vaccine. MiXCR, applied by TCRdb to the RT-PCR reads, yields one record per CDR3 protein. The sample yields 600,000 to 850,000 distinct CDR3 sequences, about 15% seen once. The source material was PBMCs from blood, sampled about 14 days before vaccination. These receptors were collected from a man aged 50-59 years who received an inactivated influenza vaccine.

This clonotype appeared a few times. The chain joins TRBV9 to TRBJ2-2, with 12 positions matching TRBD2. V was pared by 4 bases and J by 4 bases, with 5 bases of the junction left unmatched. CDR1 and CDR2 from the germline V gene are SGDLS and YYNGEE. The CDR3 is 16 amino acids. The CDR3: CASSPRTSGTTGELFF. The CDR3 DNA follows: TGTGCCAGCAGCCCCCGGACTAGCGGGACCACCGGGGAGCTGTTTTTT.

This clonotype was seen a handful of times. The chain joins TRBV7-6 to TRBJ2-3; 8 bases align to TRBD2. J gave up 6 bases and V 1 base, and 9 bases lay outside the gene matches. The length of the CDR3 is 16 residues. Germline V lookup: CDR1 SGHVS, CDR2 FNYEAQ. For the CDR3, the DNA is TGTGCCAGCAGCTTAGTCCCGGGGGGGCGGACTGATACGCAGTATTTT. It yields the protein CASSLVPGGRTDTQYF.

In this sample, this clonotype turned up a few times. The CDR3, as DNA: TGCGCCAGCAGCCAAGACAGGGGTCGACTCGTGGCCTACAATGAGCAGTTCTTC. Residues: CASSQDRGRLVAYNEQFF. V usage is TRBV4-3 and J usage is TRBJ2-1; D is perhaps TRBD1 (6 bases). CDR3 length: 18 residues. Between the trimmed V and J ends, which lost 0 bases and 2 bases, there was a span of 17 bases. Germline V gene lookup returns CDR1 LGHNA and CDR2 YSLEER.

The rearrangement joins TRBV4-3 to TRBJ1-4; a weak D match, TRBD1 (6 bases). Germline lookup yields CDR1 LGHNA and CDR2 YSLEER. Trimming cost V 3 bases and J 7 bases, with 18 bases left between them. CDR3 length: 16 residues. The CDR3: CASSQEGGGVSEKLFF. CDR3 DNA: TGCGCCAGCAGCCAGGAAGGGGGGGGAGTCTCTGAAAAACTGTTTTTT.

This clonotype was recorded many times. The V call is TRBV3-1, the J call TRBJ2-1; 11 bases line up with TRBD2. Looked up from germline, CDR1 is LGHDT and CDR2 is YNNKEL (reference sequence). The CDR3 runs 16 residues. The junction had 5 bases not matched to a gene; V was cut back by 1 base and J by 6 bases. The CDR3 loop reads CASSQVGLAGINEQFF. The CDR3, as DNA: TGTGCCAGCAGCCAAGTCGGACTAGCGGGCATCAATGAGCAGTTCTTC.

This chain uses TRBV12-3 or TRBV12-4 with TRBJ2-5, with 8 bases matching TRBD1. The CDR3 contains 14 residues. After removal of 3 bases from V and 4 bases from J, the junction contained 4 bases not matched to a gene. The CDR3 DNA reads TGTGCCAGCAGTTTTCCAGGGGGCAGAGAGACCCAGTACTTC. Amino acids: CASSFPGGRETQYF.

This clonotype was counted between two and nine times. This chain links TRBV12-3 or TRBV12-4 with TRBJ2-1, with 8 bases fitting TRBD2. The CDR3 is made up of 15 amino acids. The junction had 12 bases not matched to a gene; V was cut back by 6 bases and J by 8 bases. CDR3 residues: CASRRGLDSPHEQFF. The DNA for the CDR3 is TGTGCCAGCAGGCGGGGACTAGATTCCCCCCATGAGCAGTTCTTC.

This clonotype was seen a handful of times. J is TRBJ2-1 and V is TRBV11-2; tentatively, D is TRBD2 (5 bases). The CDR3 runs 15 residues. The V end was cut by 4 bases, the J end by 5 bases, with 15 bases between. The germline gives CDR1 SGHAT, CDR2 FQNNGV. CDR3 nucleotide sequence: TGTGCCAGCAGCTCAGACCTCGGGAACAACAATGAGCAGTTCTTC. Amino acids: CASSSDLGNNNEQFF.

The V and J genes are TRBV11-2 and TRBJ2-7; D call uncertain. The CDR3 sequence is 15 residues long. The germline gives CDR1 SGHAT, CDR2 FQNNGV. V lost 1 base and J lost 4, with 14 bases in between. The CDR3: CASSLGHGSSYEQYF. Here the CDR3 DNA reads TGTGCCAGCAGCTTAGGACACGGGTCATCGTACGAGCAGTACTTC.

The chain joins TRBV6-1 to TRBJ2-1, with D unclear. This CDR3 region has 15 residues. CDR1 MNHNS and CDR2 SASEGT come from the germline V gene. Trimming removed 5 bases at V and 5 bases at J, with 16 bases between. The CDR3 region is CASSRQRFLDNEQFF. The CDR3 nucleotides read TGTGCCAGCAGTCGTCAGCGTTTCCTAGACAATGAGCAGTTCTTC.

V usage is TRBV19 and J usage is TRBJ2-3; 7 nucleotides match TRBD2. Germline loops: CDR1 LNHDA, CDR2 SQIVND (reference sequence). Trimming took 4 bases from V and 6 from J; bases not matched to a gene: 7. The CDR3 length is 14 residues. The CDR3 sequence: CASSSGTTWDTQYF. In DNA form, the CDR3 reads TGTGCCAGTAGTAGCGGGACTACCTGGGATACGCAGTATTTT.

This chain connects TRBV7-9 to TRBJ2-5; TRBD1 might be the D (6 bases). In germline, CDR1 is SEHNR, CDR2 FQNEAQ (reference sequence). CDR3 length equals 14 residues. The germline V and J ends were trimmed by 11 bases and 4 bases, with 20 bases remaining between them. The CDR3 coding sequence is TGTGCCGCAGGGCCAGGACAGCTGAGAGAGACCCAGTACTTC. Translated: CAAGPGQLRETQYF.

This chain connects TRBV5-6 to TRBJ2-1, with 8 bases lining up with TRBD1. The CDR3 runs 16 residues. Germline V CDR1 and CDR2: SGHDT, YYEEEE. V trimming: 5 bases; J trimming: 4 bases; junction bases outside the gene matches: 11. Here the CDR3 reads CASSSPPGTGYNEQFF. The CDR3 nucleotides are TGTGCCAGCAGTTCTCCGCCCGGGACAGGATACAATGAGCAGTTCTTC. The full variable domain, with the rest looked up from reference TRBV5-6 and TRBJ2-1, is DAGVTQSPTHLIKTRGQQVTLRCSPKSGHDTVSWYQQALGQGPQFIFQYYEEEERQRGNFPDRFSGHQFPNYSSELNVNALLLGDSALYLCASSSPPGTGYNEQFFGPGTRLTVL.

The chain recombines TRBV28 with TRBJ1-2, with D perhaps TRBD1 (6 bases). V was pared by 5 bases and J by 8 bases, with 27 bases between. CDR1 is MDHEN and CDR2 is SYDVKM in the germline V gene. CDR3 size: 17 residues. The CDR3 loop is CASSPHMTPTGLEGYTF. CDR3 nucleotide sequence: TGTGCCAGCAGTCCCCATATGACCCCTACAGGGTTGGAGGGCTACACCTTC.

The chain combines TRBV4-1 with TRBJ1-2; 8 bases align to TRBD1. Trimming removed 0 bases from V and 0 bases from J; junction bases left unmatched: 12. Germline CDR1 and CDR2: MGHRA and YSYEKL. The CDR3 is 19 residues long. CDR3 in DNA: TGCGCCAGCAGCCAAGATTCCGACAGGGGATACTACTCTAACTATGGCTACACCTTC. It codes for CASSQDSDRGYYSNYGYTF.

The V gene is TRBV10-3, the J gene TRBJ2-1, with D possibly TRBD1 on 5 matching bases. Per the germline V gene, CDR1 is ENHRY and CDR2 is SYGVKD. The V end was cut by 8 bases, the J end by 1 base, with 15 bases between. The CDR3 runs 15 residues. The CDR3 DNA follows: TGTGCCATCGGGGCAGCTTCCACTTCCTACAATGAGCAGTTCTTC. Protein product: CAIGAASTSYNEQFF.

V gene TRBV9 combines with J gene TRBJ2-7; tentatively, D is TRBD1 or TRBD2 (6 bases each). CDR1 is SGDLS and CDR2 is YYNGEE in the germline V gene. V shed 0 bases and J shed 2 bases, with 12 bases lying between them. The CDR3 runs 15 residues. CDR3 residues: CASSVGAGEAYEQYF. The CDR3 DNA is TGTGCCAGCAGCGTAGGGGCAGGGGAGGCCTACGAGCAGTACTTC. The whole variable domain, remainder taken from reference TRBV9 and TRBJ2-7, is DSGVTQTPKHLITATGQRVTLRCSPRSGDLSVYWYQQSLDQGLQFLIQYYNGEERAKGNILERFSAQQFPDLHSELNLSSLELGDSALYFCASSVGAGEAYEQYFGPGTRLTVT.

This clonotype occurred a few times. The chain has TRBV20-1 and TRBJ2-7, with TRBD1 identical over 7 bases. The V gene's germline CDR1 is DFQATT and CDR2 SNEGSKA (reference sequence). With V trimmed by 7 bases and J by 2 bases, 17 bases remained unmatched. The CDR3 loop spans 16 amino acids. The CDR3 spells CSVLTGILTDPYEQYF. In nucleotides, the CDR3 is TGCAGTGTTTTGACAGGGATATTAACAGATCCCTACGAGCAGTACTTC.